This entry concerns a single T cell receptor (beta chain). Its antigen remains unknown. MiXCR, applied by TCRdb to the 5' RACE reads, yields one record per CDR3 protein. The data contain 750,000 to 950,000 distinct CDR3 sequences, roughly 12% of them seen just once; the ten biggest clones take up around 1.5%. This record belongs to a study of identical twins. Study-wide findings and caveats: Rather than following the same donors, the conclusions depended on cross-sectional statistical analysis. One should note that invariant MAIT and iNKT cells could partly confound zero-insertion analyses.

Germline lookup yields CDR1 MGHRA and CDR2 YSYEKL. V was trimmed by 1 base and J by 10 bases, leaving 17 bases between them. The CDR3 extends over 14 amino acids. The same specimen was also included in a second study, on yellow fever vaccine responses in identical twins.

The chain carries TRBV4-1 and TRBJ2-7; weak D call: TRBD2 (6 bases). Sequencing was carried out using PBMCs. The receptor was derived from a woman aged 18 to 35 in good health. The CDR3 here is CASSQGSEGWVQYF. The CDR3 DNA reads as TGCGCCAGCAGCCAAGGCTCGGAGGGTTGGGTTCAGTACTTC.